The 29 T cell receptor beta chains below all came from one sample that was sequenced in a study of response to subunit inactivated influenza vaccine. TCRdb reprocessed the RT-PCR reads with MiXCR, giving one entry per CDR3 protein. The sample consists of around 190,000 distinct CDR3 sequences, around 8.8% of them appearing once. The input for sequencing was non-naive T cells sorted from PBMCs, taken on the day of vaccination. These receptors originate from a man aged 50 to 59 who received an inactivated influenza vaccine.

The chain employs TRBV4-2 and TRBJ2-7; D is uncertain. The ends were cut back, 0 bases at V and 2 bases at J, with 29 bases in the middle. The CDR3 runs 21 residues. The germline gives CDR1 LGHNA, CDR2 YNFKEQ. As DNA, the CDR3 is TGTGCCAGCAGCCAAGAAGCACTACAAGCCCGGCTCCTCCGAAAAACCTACGAGCAGTACTTC. Amino acid sequence: CASSQEALQARLLRKTYEQYF.

This clonotype has at least ten counts. The V call is TRBV14, the J call TRBJ2-3; 14 bases are a match to TRBD2. The germline V gene has CDR1 SGHDN and CDR2 FVKESK. Trimming took 7 bases from V and 5 from J; bases not matched to a gene: 5. The CDR3 length is 15 residues. As DNA, the CDR3 is TGTGCCAGCAAAGCCGGACTAGCGGGAGGAGATACGCAGTATTTT. It translates to CASKAGLAGGDTQYF.

In this sample, this clonotype turned up many times. The genes are TRBV28 and TRBJ1-5; D gene ambiguous. Per germline, CDR1 MDHEN and CDR2 SYDVKM. This CDR3 comprises 15 residues. V was cut by 3 bases and J by 3 bases, with 12 bases left in between. CDR3 sequence: CASSFGRGSNQPQHF. The CDR3 region has the DNA TGTGCCAGCAGTTTTGGCCGAGGGTCCAATCAGCCCCAGCATTTT.

This clonotype was seen more than once but under ten times. The rearrangement uses TRBV18 and TRBJ2-7; D gene uncertain. CDR3 size: 14 residues. The ends were cut back, 2 bases at V and 3 bases at J, with 11 bases in the middle. Germline CDR1 is KGHSH and CDR2 is LQKENI. The CDR3 nucleotides are TGTGCCAGCTCACCAGTGGCAGGTAGCTACGAGCAGTACTTC. The encoded protein is CASSPVAGSYEQYF. The variable domain in full, completed from reference TRBV18 and TRBJ2-7, reads NAGVMQNPRHLVRRRGQEARLRCSPMKGHSHVYWYRQLPEEGLKFMVYLQKENIIDESGMPKERFSAEFPKEGPSILRIQQVVRGDSAAYFCASSPVAGSYEQYFGPGTRLTVT.

The J gene is TRBJ2-7, the V gene TRBV5-6, with 16 bases fitting TRBD2. Germline loops: CDR1 SGHDT, CDR2 YYEEEE. This CDR3 is built from 19 residues. V was pared by 4 bases and J by 0 bases, with 10 bases of the junction left unmatched. CDR3 coding DNA: TGTGCCAGCAGCGGTGGGACTAGCGGGAGGGCCGAGAGCTCCTACGAGCAGTACTTC. The encoded protein is CASSGGTSGRAESSYEQYF. The full variable domain, rest sourced from reference TRBV5-6 and TRBJ2-7, is DAGVTQSPTHLIKTRGQQVTLRCSPKSGHDTVSWYQQALGQGPQFIFQYYEEEERQRGNFPDRFSGHQFPNYSSELNVNALLLGDSALYLCASSGGTSGRAESSYEQYFGPGTRLTVT.

This clonotype has a handful of counts. This chain connects TRBV20-1 to TRBJ2-1, with TRBD2 matching over 11 bases. The CDR3 runs 15 residues. V trimming: 6 bases; J trimming: 7 bases; junction bases outside the gene matches: 11. The V gene's germline CDR1 is DFQATT and CDR2 SNEGSKA (reference sequence). The CDR3 protein is CSAPLTSGARNEQFF. In DNA form, the CDR3 reads TGCAGTGCACCCTTGACTAGCGGGGCTCGGAATGAGCAGTTCTTC.

This clonotype was seen repeatedly, ten times or more. The chain combines TRBV4-3 with TRBJ2-3; D unresolved. This CDR3 has 14 amino acids. Trimming cost V 4 bases and J 2 bases, with 10 bases left between them. Germline V gene sequence: CDR1 LGHNA, CDR2 YSLEER. The CDR3 here is CASSPHDPTDTQYF. The CDR3, as DNA: TGCGCCAGCAGCCCTCACGACCCCACAGATACGCAGTATTTT.

The sample holds a few counts of this clonotype. The chain links TRBV12-5 to TRBJ2-5; 12 bases align to TRBD2. CDR1 LGHNT and CDR2 FRNRAP come from the germline V gene. This CDR3 is 16 amino acids long. J gave up 5 bases and V 4 bases, and 8 bases lay outside the gene matches. CDR3 loop: CASGSGLAGFRETQYF. The CDR3 DNA sequence: TGTGCTAGTGGTTCAGGACTAGCGGGATTCCGGGAGACCCAGTACTTC.

The J gene is TRBJ2-1, the V gene TRBV20-1, with no clear D. Germline CDR1 DFQATT, CDR2 SNEGSKA (reference sequence). V was trimmed by 2 bases and J by 2 bases, leaving 13 bases between them. This CDR3 spans 15 amino acids. Written as DNA, the CDR3 is TGCAGTGCTAGAAAAACGGATAAGCCCTACAATGAGCAGTTCTTC. Its protein is CSARKTDKPYNEQFF.

This clonotype showed up just a few times. The chain combines TRBV30 with TRBJ2-2; D is possibly TRBD1 (6 bases). V dropped 3 bases and J dropped 2 bases, with 13 bases sitting between them. This CDR3 has 15 residues. Germline V CDR1 and CDR2: GTSNPN, SVGIG (reference sequence). The CDR3 region is CAWRFGTYNTGELFF. The CDR3 region has the DNA TGTGCCTGGAGGTTCGGGACATACAACACCGGGGAGCTGTTTTTT.

The genes are TRBV3-1 and TRBJ1-6; possibly TRBD1 for D (5 bases). CDR3 size: 14 residues. With 1 base removed from V and 9 bases from J, the gap between germline ends came to 10 bases. Germline V CDR1 and CDR2: LGHDT, YNNKEL (reference sequence). In nucleotides, the CDR3 is TGTGCCAGCAGCCAAGGAGGGGTGAGTTCACCCCTCCACTTT. Translating it yields CASSQGGVSSPLHF.

This clonotype was detected ten times or more. The CDR3 region has the DNA TGTGCCAGCAGCCAAGGTGGACTAGCGGGGACAGATACGCAGTATTTT. Translating it yields CASSQGGLAGTDTQYF. The rearrangement joins TRBV5-5 to TRBJ2-3; 12 nucleotides align to TRBD2. The CDR3 covers 16 residues. Unmatched junction bases numbered 6, after V lost 4 bases and J lost 3 bases. Looked up from germline, CDR1 is SGHKS and CDR2 is YYEKEE (reference sequence).

This clonotype was counted ten times or more. The V call is TRBV5-1, the J call TRBJ2-1; the D is unclear. The CDR3 spans 13 residues. V dropped 0 bases and J dropped 9 bases, with 10 bases sitting between them. CDR1 and CDR2 (germline): SGHRS, YFSETQ. The CDR3 spells CASSLGPGPEQFF. The DNA for the CDR3 is TGCGCCAGCAGCTTGGGCCCCGGGCCTGAGCAGTTCTTC.

This clonotype was found a few times. The V and J genes are TRBV15 and TRBJ2-3; TRBD2 aligns across 8 bases. The CDR3 has 16 residues. CDR1 is LNHNV, CDR2 YYDKDF, per germline (reference sequence). Trimming removed 0 bases from V and 6 bases from J; junction bases left unmatched: 8. CDR3 coding DNA: TGTGCCACCAGCAGAGATCGAGTAGCGGGATCCGATACGCAGTATTTT. Its translation is CATSRDRVAGSDTQYF. Full variable domain (remainder filled in from reference TRBV15 and TRBJ2-3): DAMVIQNPRYQVTQFGKPVTLSCSQTLNHNVMYWYQQKSSQAPKLLFHYYDKDFNNEADTPDNFQSRRPNTSFCFLDIRSPGLGDTAMYLCATSRDRVAGSDTQYFGPGTRLTVL.

This clonotype has a handful of counts. This rearrangement joins TRBV29-1 to TRBJ1-1; TRBD1 agrees at 8 bases. The V gene's germline CDR1 is SQVTM and CDR2 ANQGSEA. The trim removed 7 bases at V and 0 bases at J, leaving 4 bases unmatched. The CDR3 consists of 13 residues. CDR3 protein: CSAGQGLNTEAFF. The CDR3 DNA follows: TGCAGCGCCGGACAGGGTCTGAACACTGAAGCTTTCTTT.

This clonotype occurred many times. The V gene is TRBV7-2, the J gene TRBJ1-2; D remains ambiguous. Germline CDR1 SGHTA, CDR2 FQGNSA. Between the trimmed V and J ends, which lost 6 bases and 1 base, there was a span of 12 bases. This CDR3 comprises 14 residues. CDR3 protein: CASSLGRYNYGYTF. Here the CDR3 DNA reads TGTGCCAGCAGTTTGGGCCGGTATAACTATGGCTACACCTTC.

In this sample, this clonotype turned up many times. J is TRBJ1-1 and V is TRBV20-1; no firm D call. Per the germline V gene, CDR1 is DFQATT and CDR2 is SNEGSKA (reference sequence). This CDR3 spans 13 amino acids. V was shortened by 7 bases and J by 0 bases, with 12 bases between the two germline ends. In DNA form, the CDR3 reads TGCAGTGTCAGCCCCGGGGTGAACACTGAAGCTTTCTTT. Encoded protein: CSVSPGVNTEAFF.

This clonotype appeared many times. This chain uses TRBV12-3 or TRBV12-4 with TRBJ1-2; D is perhaps TRBD1 (5 bases). Between the trimmed V and J ends, which lost 0 bases and 4 bases, there was a span of 9 bases. The CDR3 spans 14 residues. CDR3 in DNA: TGTGCCAGCAGTTTAGCTCGGGGGAGCTATGGCTACACCTTC. As protein: CASSLARGSYGYTF.

This chain connects TRBV6-1 to TRBJ1-6; D remains ambiguous. The CDR3 covers 13 residues. Trimming pared 2 bases from V and 6 bases from J, leaving 5 bases between. Germline CDR1 MNHNS, CDR2 SASEGT. The CDR3 loop reads CASSEQANSPLHF. CDR3 sequence (DNA): TGTGCCAGCAGTGAACAAGCTAATTCACCCCTCCACTTT.

This clonotype has just a few counts. CDR3 coding DNA: TGCGCCAGCAGCCAAGGGACGCCAGGGGAGACTTACGAGCAGTACTTC. This codes for CASSQGTPGETYEQYF. This chain joins TRBV4-3 and TRBJ2-7; D perhaps matches TRBD1 (6 bases). V lost 1 base to trimming and J lost 4 bases, with 17 bases between them. The length of the CDR3 is 16 residues. CDR1 and CDR2 from the germline V gene are LGHNA and YSLEER.

This clonotype was recorded many times. This chain connects TRBV7-9 to TRBJ1-2; no clear D. The CDR3 consists of 15 residues. Germline loops: CDR1 SEHNR, CDR2 FQNEAQ (reference sequence). The V end was cut by 1 base, the J end by 2 bases, with 11 bases between. CDR3 nucleotide sequence: TGTGCCAGCAGCTTAGGTCGCGGAATCAACTATGGCTACACCTTC. It is translated as CASSLGRGINYGYTF.

The chain employs TRBV9 and TRBJ2-2, with D perhaps matching TRBD2 (6 bases). The CDR3 loop spans 16 amino acids. CDR1 and CDR2 (germline): SGDLS, YYNGEE. V was pared by 2 bases and J by 5 bases, with 16 bases between. CDR3 in DNA: TGTGCCAGCAGCGTCGAAGGGCTAGGGAGGACCGGGGAGCTGTTTTTT. Protein sequence: CASSVEGLGRTGELFF.

In this sample, this clonotype turned up a few times. The genes are TRBV10-3 and TRBJ2-2; D ambiguous. Trimming pared 0 bases from V and 6 bases from J, leaving 11 bases between. Germline CDR1 reads ENHRY; CDR2 reads SYGVKD. There are 15 residues in the CDR3. The CDR3 region is CAISESTGVAGELFF. The CDR3 bases are TGTGCCATCAGTGAGTCTACGGGTGTGGCCGGGGAGCTGTTTTTT.

The chain recombines TRBV6-1 with TRBJ1-1; D not resolved. Germline V gene sequence: CDR1 MNHNS, CDR2 SASEGT. The V end was cut by 5 bases, the J end by 1 base, with 14 bases between. The CDR3 loop spans 15 amino acids. CDR3 residues: CASSIGRAQNTEAFF. The DNA for the CDR3 is TGTGCCAGCAGTATCGGTCGGGCGCAGAACACTGAAGCTTTCTTT.

The chain has TRBV11-2 and TRBJ2-4; 12 nucleotides align to TRBD1. There are 19 residues in the CDR3. With 4 bases clipped from V and 0 bases from J, the junction kept 10 bases outside the gene matches. Germline loops: CDR1 SGHAT, CDR2 FQNNGV. The CDR3: CASSSGQGARGLAKNIQYF. The CDR3 coding sequence is TGTGCCAGCAGCTCGGGACAGGGGGCGCGGGGGCTAGCCAAAAACATTCAGTACTTC.

The rearrangement links TRBV9 to TRBJ1-6; D gene unclear. The V and J ends lost 2 bases and 7 bases respectively, with 10 bases between them. The CDR3 sequence is 14 residues long. Germline V gene data show CDR1 as SGDLS and CDR2 as YYNGEE. The CDR3 protein is CASSVSRSNSPLHF. CDR3 coding DNA: TGTGCCAGCAGCGTGAGTCGGTCGAATTCACCCCTCCACTTT.

This clonotype was counted a few times. This chain joins TRBV10-3 and TRBJ2-7; tentatively, D is TRBD1 (7 bases). Germline V CDR1 and CDR2: ENHRY, SYGVKD. Trimming shortened V by 6 bases and J by 6 bases, and 18 bases separated the two germline ends. This CDR3 is built from 14 residues. The CDR3 nucleotides read TGTGCCATCAGGGGGGACAGCGGGTCATCCGAGCAGTACTTC. Protein product: CAIRGDSGSSEQYF.

This clonotype was seen at least ten times. The CDR3: CASSLEGSNEKLFF. CDR3 DNA: TGTGCCAGCAGCTTAGAAGGCAGTAATGAAAAACTGTTTTTT. This chain links TRBV7-8 with TRBJ1-4; D gene unclear. This CDR3 has 14 amino acids. V lost 1 base, J lost 4 bases, and 7 bases lay in between. Germline V gene data show CDR1 as SGHVS and CDR2 as FQNEAQ.

This chain uses TRBV3-1 with TRBJ1-1; possibly TRBD1 for D (6 bases). The ends were cut back, 4 bases at V and 5 bases at J, with 11 bases in the middle. The CDR3 is 13 amino acids. Germline loops: CDR1 LGHDT, CDR2 YNNKEL (reference sequence). The CDR3 spells CASSPTGITEAFF. The CDR3 DNA reads as TGTGCCAGCAGCCCAACAGGGATAACTGAAGCTTTCTTT.